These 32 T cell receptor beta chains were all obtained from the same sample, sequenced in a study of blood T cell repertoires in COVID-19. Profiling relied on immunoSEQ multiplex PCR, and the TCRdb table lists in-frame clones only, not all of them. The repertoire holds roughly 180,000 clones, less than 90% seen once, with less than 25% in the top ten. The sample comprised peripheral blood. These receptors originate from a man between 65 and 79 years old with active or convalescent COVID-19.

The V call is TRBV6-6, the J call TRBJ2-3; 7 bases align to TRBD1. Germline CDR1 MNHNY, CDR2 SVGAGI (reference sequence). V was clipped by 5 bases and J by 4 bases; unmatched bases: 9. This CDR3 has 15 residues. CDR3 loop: CASSTLGQIPDTQYF. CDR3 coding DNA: TGTGCCAGCAGTACCTTGGGACAGATACCAGATACGCAGTATTTT.

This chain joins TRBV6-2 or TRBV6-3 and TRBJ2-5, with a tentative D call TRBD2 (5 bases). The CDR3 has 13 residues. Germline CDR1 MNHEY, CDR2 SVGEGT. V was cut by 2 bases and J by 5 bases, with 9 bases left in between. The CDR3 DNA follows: TGTGCCAGCAGTTACGGGGTAGCGGAGACCCAGTACTTC. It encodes CASSYGVAETQYF.

The CDR3 is CASTAPGTSNTEAFF. CDR3 nucleotide sequence: TGTGCCTCAACCGCCCCCGGGACTTCGAACACTGAAGCTTTCTTT. The V gene is TRBV28, the J gene TRBJ1-1; a possible D gene is TRBD1 (5 bases). The germline gives CDR1 MDHEN, CDR2 SYDVKM. Between the trimmed V and J ends, which lost 11 bases and 1 base, there was a span of 20 bases. The CDR3 is made up of 15 amino acids.

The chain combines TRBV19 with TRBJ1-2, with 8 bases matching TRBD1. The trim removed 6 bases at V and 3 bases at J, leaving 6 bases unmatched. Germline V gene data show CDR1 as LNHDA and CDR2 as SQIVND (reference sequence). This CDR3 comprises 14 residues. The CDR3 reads CASSFRGRDYGYTF. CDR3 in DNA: TGTGCCAGTAGCTTCAGGGGGCGAGACTATGGCTACACCTTC.

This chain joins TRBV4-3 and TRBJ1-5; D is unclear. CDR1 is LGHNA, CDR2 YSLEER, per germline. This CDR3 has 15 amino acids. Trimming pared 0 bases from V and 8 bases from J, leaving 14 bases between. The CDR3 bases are TGCGCCAGCAGCCAAGAGGAGACGGACTCGGAGCCCCAGCATTTT. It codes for CASSQEETDSEPQHF.

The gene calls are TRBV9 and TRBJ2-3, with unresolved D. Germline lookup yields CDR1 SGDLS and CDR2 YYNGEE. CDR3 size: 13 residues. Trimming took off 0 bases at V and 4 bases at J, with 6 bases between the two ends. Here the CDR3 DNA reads TGTGCCAGCAGCGTAGTAGGAGCAGATACGCAGTATTTT. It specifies CASSVVGADTQYF.

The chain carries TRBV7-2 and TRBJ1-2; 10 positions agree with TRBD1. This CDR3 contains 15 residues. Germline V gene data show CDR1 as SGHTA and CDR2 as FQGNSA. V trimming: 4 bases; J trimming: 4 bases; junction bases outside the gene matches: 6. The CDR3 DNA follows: TGTGCCAGCAGCTCACCGGGACAGGGGTTCTATGGCTACACCTTC. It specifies CASSSPGQGFYGYTF.

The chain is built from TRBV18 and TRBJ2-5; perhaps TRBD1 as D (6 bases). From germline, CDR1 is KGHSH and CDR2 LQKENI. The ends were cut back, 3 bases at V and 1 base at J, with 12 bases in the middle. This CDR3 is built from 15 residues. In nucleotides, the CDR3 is TGTGCCAGCTCACCCTGGACAGACGGCCAAGAGACCCAGTACTTC. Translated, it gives CASSPWTDGQETQYF.

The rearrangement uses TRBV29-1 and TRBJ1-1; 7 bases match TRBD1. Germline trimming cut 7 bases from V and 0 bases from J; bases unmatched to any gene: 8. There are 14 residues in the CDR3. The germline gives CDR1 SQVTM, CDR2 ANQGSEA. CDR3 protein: CSGRTGTMNTEAFF. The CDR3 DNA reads TGCAGCGGCCGGACAGGTACTATGAACACTGAAGCTTTCTTT.

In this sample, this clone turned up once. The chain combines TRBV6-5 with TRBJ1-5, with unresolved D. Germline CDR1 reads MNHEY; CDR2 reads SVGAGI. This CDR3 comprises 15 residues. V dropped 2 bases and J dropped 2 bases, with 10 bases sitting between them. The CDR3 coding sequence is TGTGCCAGCAGTTACAGTACGGGAGGCAATCAGCCCCAGCATTTT. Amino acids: CASSYSTGGNQPQHF.

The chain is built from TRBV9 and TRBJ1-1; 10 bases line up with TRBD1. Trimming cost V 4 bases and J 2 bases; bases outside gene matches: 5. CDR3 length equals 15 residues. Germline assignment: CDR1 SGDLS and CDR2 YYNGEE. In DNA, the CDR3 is TGTGCCAGCAGCTTGACAGGGGGCTTCAACACTGAAGCTTTCTTT. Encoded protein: CASSLTGGFNTEAFF.

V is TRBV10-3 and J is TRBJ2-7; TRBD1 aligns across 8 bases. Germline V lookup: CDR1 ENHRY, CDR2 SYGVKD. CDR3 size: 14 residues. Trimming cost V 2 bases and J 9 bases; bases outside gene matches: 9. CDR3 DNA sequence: TGTGCCATCAGTGAGCCCCGACAGGGGACGGGGCAGTACTTC. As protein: CAISEPRQGTGQYF.

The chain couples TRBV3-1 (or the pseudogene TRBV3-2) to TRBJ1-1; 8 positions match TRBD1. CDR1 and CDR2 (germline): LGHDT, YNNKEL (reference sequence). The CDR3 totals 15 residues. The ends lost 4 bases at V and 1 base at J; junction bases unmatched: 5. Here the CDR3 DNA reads TGTGCCAGCAGCCCGCACAGGGGGGCGAACACTGAAGCTTTCTTT. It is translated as CASSPHRGANTEAFF.

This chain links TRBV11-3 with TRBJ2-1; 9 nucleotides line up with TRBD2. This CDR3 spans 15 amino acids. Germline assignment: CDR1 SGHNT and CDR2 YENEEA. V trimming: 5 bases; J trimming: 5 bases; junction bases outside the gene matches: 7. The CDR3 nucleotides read TGTGCCAGCAGCAGGACTAGCGCGTTAGACAATGAGCAGTTCTTC. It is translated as CASSRTSALDNEQFF. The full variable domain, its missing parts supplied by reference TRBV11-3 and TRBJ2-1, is EAGVVQSPRYKIIEKKQPVAFWCNPISGHNTLYWYLQNLGQGPELLIRYENEEAVDDSQLPKDRFSAERLKGVDSTLKIQPAELGDSAVYLCASSRTSALDNEQFFGPGTRLTVL.

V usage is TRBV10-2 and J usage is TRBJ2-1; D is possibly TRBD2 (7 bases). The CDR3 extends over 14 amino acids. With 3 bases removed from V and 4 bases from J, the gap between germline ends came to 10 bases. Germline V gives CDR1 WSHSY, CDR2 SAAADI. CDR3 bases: TGCGCCAGCAGTGAAGGGGGGGGATACAATGAGCAGTTCTTC. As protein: CASSEGGGYNEQFF.

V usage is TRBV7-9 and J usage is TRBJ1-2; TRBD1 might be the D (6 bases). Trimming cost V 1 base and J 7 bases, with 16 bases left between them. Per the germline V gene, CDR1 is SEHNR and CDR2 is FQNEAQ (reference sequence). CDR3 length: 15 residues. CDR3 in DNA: TGTGCCAGCAGCTTAGAGGCCCTTTTAGGGGGTGGCTACACCTTC. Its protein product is CASSLEALLGGGYTF.

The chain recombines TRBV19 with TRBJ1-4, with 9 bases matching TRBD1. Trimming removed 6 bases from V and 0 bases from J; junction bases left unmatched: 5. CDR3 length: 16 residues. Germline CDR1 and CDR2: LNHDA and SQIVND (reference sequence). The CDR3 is CASRDRGYATNEKLFF. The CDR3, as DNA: TGTGCCAGTAGAGACAGGGGGTACGCAACTAATGAAAAACTGTTTTTT.

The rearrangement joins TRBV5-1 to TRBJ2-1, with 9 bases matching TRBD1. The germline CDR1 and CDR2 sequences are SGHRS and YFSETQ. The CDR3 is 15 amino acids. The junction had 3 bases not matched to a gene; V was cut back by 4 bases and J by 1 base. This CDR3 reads CASSVGQGSYNEQFF. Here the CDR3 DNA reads TGCGCCAGCAGCGTGGGACAGGGTTCCTACAATGAGCAGTTCTTC.

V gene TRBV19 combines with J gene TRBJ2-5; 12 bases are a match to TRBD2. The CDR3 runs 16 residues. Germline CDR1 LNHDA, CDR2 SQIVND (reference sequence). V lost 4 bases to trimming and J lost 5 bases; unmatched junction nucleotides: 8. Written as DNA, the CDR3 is TGTGCCAGTAGTAGGGTGACTAGCGGGAGTGCGGAGACCCAGTACTTC. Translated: CASSRVTSGSAETQYF.

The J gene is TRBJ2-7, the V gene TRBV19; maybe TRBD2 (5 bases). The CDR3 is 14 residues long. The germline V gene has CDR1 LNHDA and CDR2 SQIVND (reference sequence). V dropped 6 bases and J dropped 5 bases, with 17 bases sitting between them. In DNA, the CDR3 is TGTGCCAGTAGCCGGGGTCCCCCTAGGGACGAGCAGTACTTC. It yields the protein CASSRGPPRDEQYF.

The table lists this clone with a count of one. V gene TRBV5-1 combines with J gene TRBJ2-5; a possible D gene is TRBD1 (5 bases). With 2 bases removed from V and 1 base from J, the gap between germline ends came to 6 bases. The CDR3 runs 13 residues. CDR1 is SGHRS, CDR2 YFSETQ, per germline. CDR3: CASSLQVQETQYF. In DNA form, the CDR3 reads TGCGCCAGCAGCTTACAGGTCCAAGAGACCCAGTACTTC. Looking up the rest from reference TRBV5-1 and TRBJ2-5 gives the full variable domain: KAGVTQTPRYLIKTRGQQVTLSCSPISGHRSVSWYQQTPGQGLQFLFEYFSETQRNKGNFPGRFSGRQFSNSRSEMNVSTLELGDSALYLCASSLQVQETQYFGPGTRLLVL.

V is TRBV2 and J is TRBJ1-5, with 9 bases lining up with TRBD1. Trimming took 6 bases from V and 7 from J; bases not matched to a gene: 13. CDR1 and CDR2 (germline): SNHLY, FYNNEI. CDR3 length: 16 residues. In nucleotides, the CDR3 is TGTGCCAGCAGGGGCGGAGGGACAGGGATTAAGCAGCCCCAGCATTTT. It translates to CASRGGGTGIKQPQHF.

The CDR3 DNA reads as TGTGCCAGCAGTTCTTACGATAGCCTCGCCGGCTACACCTTC. Encoded protein: CASSSYDSLAGYTF. The rearrangement links TRBV27 to TRBJ1-2; no clear D. Germline CDR1 reads MNHEY; CDR2 reads SMNVEV (reference sequence). V was clipped by 4 bases and J by 8 bases, with 17 bases between them. This CDR3 spans 14 amino acids.

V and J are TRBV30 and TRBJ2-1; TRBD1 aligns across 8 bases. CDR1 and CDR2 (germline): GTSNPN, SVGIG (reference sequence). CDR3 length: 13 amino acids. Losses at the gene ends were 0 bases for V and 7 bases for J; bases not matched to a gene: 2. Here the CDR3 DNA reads TGTGCCTGGAGTGTACAGGGGGTGAATGAGCAGTTCTTC. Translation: CAWSVQGVNEQFF.

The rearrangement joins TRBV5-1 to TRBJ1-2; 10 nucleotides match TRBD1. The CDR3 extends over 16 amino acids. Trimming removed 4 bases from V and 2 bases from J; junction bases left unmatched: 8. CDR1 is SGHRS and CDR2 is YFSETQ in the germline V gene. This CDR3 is CASSPGWTGGNYGYTF. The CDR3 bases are TGCGCCAGCAGCCCCGGATGGACAGGGGGGAACTATGGCTACACCTTC.

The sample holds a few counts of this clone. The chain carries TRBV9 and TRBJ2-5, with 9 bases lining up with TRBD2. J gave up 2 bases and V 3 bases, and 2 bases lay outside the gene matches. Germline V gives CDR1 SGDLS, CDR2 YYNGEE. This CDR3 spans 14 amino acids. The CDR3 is CASSAAGGQETQYF. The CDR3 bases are TGTGCCAGCAGCGCGGCGGGGGGGCAAGAGACCCAGTACTTC.

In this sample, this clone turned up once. The CDR3 DNA reads as TGTGCCAGCTACGGGACAGGGGTTTTGGCCGGGGAGCTGTTTTTT. Translated: CASYGTGVLAGELFF. The V gene is TRBV6-5, the J gene TRBJ2-2; 10 bases match TRBD1. V was clipped by 8 bases and J by 6 bases; unmatched bases: 9. The CDR3 is 15 amino acids. CDR1 and CDR2 (germline): MNHEY, SVGAGI.

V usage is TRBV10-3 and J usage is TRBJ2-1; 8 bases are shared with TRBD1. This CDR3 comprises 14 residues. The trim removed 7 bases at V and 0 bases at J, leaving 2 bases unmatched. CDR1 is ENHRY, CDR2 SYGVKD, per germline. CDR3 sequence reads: CAINQGASYNEQFF. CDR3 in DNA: TGTGCCATCAACCAGGGGGCCTCCTACAATGAGCAGTTCTTC.

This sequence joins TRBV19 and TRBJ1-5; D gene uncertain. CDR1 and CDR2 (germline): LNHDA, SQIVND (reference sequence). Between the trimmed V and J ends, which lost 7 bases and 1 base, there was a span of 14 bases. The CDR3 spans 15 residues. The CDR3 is CASTRGFLSNQPQHF. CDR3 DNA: TGTGCCAGTACTCGGGGATTTTTAAGCAATCAGCCCCAGCATTTT.

The CDR3 sequence: CASSWDRSETQYF. Here the CDR3 DNA reads TGTGCCAGCAGCTGGGACAGGTCGGAGACCCAGTACTTC. The V and J genes are TRBV5-8 and TRBJ2-5; 8 nucleotides match TRBD1. V dropped 3 bases and J dropped 5; count of bases not matched to a gene: 3. CDR1 is SGHTS and CDR2 is YDEGEE in the germline V gene. CDR3 length equals 13 residues.

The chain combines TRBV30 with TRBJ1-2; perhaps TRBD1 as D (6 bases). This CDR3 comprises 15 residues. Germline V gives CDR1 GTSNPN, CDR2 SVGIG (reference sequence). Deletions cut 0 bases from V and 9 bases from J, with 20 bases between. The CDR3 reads CAWSVLRGNRLRYTF. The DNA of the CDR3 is TGTGCCTGGAGTGTACTGAGGGGGAACCGTCTCCGCTACACCTTC.

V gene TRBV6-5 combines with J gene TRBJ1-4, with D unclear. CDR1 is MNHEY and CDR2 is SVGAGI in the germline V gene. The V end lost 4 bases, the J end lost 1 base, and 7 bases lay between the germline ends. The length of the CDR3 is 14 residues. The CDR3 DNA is TGTGCCAGCAGTTTACATCGAACTAATGAAAAACTGTTTTTT. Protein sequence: CASSLHRTNEKLFF.